This TCR beta chain was sequenced for a study of T cell changes during pregnancy in multiple sclerosis. Produced via immunoSEQ multiplex PCR; TCRdb's table is partial and in-frame only. This sample carries around 79,000 clones, over 80% of them seen once, and the ten largest clones take around 0.5%. This CDR3 region has 17 residues. In germline, CDR1 is KGHSH, CDR2 LQKENI. Trimming took 3 bases from V and 0 from J, leaving 16 bases between them. The chain is built from TRBV18 and TRBJ2-3; D gene ambiguous. The sample was CD4+ T cells from peripheral blood mononuclear cells, taken in the second trimester of pregnancy. The clonotype comes from a female donor with multiple sclerosis, enrolled in a pregnancy study. The chain's CDR3 is CASSPLSSVMSTDTQYF. The CDR3 DNA follows: TGTGCCAGCTCACCGCTTTCCTCAGTCATGAGCACAGATACGCAGTATTTT. Combining the CDR3 with reference TRBV18 and TRBJ2-3 gives the whole variable domain NAGVMQNPRHLVRRRGQEARLRCSPMKGHSHVYWYRQLPEEGLKFMVYLQKENIIDESGMPKERFSAEFPKEGPSILRIQQVVRGDSAAYFCASSPLSSVMSTDTQYFGPGTRLTVL.